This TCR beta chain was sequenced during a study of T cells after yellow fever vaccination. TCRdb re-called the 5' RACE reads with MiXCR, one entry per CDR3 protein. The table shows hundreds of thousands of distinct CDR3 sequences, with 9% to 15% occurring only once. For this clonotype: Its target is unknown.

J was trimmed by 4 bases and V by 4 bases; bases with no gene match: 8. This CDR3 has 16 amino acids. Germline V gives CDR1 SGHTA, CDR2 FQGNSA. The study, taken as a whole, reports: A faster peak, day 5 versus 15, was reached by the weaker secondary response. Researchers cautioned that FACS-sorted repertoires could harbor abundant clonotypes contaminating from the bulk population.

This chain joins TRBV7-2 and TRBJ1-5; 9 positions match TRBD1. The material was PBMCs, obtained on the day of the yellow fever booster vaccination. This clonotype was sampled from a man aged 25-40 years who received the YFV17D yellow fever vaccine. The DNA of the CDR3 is TGTGCCAGCAGCTCCTCGGACAGGGGAGGTAATCAGCCCCAGCATTTT. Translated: CASSSSDRGGNQPQHF.